This TCR beta chain derives from a study of cytomegalovirus exposure and HLA in healthy donors. CDR1 is KGHSH, CDR2 LQKENI, per germline. V was cut by 6 bases and J by 8 bases, with 19 bases left in between. This CDR3 contains 14 residues. 60 Vbeta and 13 Jbeta primers were used in PCR. Method: immunoSEQ multiplex PCR; TCRdb's copy keeps in-frame clones and lacks some. The sample holds tens of thousands of clones, 67% seen once. Sample: PBMCs. The rearrangement links TRBV18 to TRBJ1-2; D is ambiguous. This clonotype was obtained from a man younger than 40 in good health and CMV-seronegative. The CDR3 loop is CASSRVPWESGYTF. The CDR3 DNA sequence: TGTGCCAGCTCCCGAGTCCCCTGGGAGAGCGGCTACACCTTC.